The 21 T cell receptor beta chains reported below all come from one sample, sequenced in a study of technical replicates of blood from a handful of donors. Assay used: immunoSEQ multiplex PCR; TCRdb lists only in-frame clones, some missing. Here the sample spans 60,000 to 85,000 clones, roughly 96% being singletons. The material sequenced was T cells isolated from PBMCs. The receptors were sampled from a human donor in good health.

This chain joins TRBV28 and TRBJ2-7; 7 bases match TRBD1. Trimming cost V 6 bases and J 0 bases; bases outside gene matches: 20. CDR1 and CDR2 from the germline V gene are MDHEN and SYDVKM. The CDR3 length is 19 residues. CDR3 residues: CASSSGGKLSGGISYEQYF. The CDR3 DNA is TGTGCCAGCAGCTCCGGCGGAAAATTGTCAGGGGGTATCTCCTACGAGCAGTACTTC.

The CDR3 region has the DNA TGTGCCAGCTCACCATCAGGCAGCCTCTATGGCTACACCTTC. This gives the protein CASSPSGSLYGYTF. The chain links TRBV18 to TRBJ1-2; D not certain. V was shortened by 2 bases and J by 4 bases, with 11 bases between the two germline ends. The germline CDR1 and CDR2 sequences are KGHSH and LQKENI. This CDR3 has 14 amino acids.

This chain links TRBV6-5 with TRBJ2-7; no clear D. The CDR3 has 14 residues. Germline assignment: CDR1 MNHEY and CDR2 SVGAGI. V was pared by 5 bases and J by 0 bases, with 11 bases between. CDR3 sequence (DNA): TGTGCCAGCAGTGCTCGTTCGAGCTCCTACGAGCAGTACTTC. Translation gives CASSARSSSYEQYF.

The chain links TRBV11-2 to TRBJ2-7; TRBD2 aligns across 9 bases. With V trimmed by 3 bases and J by 3 bases, 6 bases remained unmatched. The CDR3 covers 15 residues. Germline CDR1 is SGHAT and CDR2 is FQNNGV. CDR3 protein: CASSFSLAGIYEQYF. CDR3 bases: TGTGCCAGCAGCTTCAGTCTAGCGGGGATCTACGAGCAGTACTTC.

This clone occurred once. The chain is built from TRBV5-5 and TRBJ1-1; TRBD1 is a possible D gene (6 bases). The CDR3 spans 18 residues. Germline values: CDR1 SGHKS, CDR2 YYEKEE (reference sequence). The V gene lost 3 bases and the J gene lost 1 base, with 22 bases spanning the gap. CDR3 nucleotides: TGTGCCAGCAGCTCGTACAGGGCTCGAACATCGGAGAACACTGAAGCTTTCTTT. Translating it yields CASSSYRARTSENTEAFF.

The CDR3 spells CAWSVRGNQPQHF. CDR3 nucleotides: TGTGCCTGGAGTGTACGAGGAAATCAGCCCCAGCATTTT. The rearrangement joins TRBV30 to TRBJ1-5; D ambiguous. The V and J ends lost 0 bases and 4 bases respectively, with 7 bases between them. CDR1 GTSNPN and CDR2 SVGIG come from the germline V gene (reference sequence). The CDR3 is 13 amino acids.

J is TRBJ2-7 and V is TRBV4-1; 8 positions agree with TRBD2. V shed 1 base, J shed 2 bases, and the junction held 1 base outside the gene matches. Germline V gene data show CDR1 as MGHRA and CDR2 as YSYEKL. The CDR3 has 14 amino acids. CDR3 bases: TGCGCCAGCAGCCAAGCGGGGGGGCCCTACGAGCAGTACTTC. Translated, it gives CASSQAGGPYEQYF.

V gene TRBV5-1 combines with J gene TRBJ1-3; D unresolved. The CDR3 length is 15 residues. With 0 bases removed from V and 1 base from J, the gap between germline ends came to 8 bases. Looked up from germline, CDR1 is SGHRS and CDR2 is YFSETQ. The CDR3 nucleotides read TGCGCCAGCAGCTTGGGGCAGATTTCTGGAAACACCATATATTTT. Its protein product is CASSLGQISGNTIYF.

In nucleotides, the CDR3 is TGTGCCAGCAGCTTAGCGGGACTGCAGTCGGAGACCCAGTACTTC. This translates into CASSLAGLQSETQYF. The gene calls are TRBV5-4 and TRBJ2-5; 7 positions match TRBD2. The CDR3 spans 15 residues. Germline V CDR1 and CDR2: SGHNT, YYREEE (reference sequence). V lost 2 bases to trimming and J lost 5 bases; unmatched junction nucleotides: 9.

The J gene is TRBJ1-4, the V gene TRBV7-9; 9 nucleotides agree with TRBD1. Germline CDR1 reads SEHNR; CDR2 reads FQNEAQ (reference sequence). The CDR3 has 19 residues. J lost 6 bases, V lost 1 base, and 15 bases had no gene match. Written as DNA, the CDR3 is TGTGCCAGCAGCTTAGACGCACTCACAGGGGGCGCAAATGATGAAAAACTGTTTTTT. It translates to CASSLDALTGGANDEKLFF.

V is TRBV11-2 and J is TRBJ2-1; D is uncertain. Trimming cost V 5 bases and J 8 bases, with 16 bases left between them. CDR3 length: 14 amino acids. The V gene's germline CDR1 is SGHAT and CDR2 FQNNGV. CDR3 region: CASSPNRRRHEQFF. The DNA of the CDR3 is TGTGCCAGCAGCCCCAACCGTAGGCGGCATGAGCAGTTCTTC.

The V call is TRBV28, the J call TRBJ2-2; 12 bases agree with TRBD1. The CDR3 runs 14 residues. Germline V gives CDR1 MDHEN, CDR2 SYDVKM. The V gene end was trimmed by 4 bases and the J gene end by 7 bases; junction bases not matched to a gene: 1. CDR3 in amino acids: CASSWDRGLGELFF. Written as DNA, the CDR3 is TGTGCCAGCAGTTGGGACAGGGGGCTCGGGGAGCTGTTTTTT.

The chain joins TRBV5-5 to TRBJ1-2; tentatively, D is TRBD1 (6 bases). The CDR3 sequence is 15 residues long. Per the germline V gene, CDR1 is SGHKS and CDR2 is YYEKEE (reference sequence). V gave up 4 bases and J gave up 4 bases, with 17 bases separating them. DNA of the CDR3: TGTGCCAGCAGCCAAAGTACAGGGATTAGCTATGGCTACACCTTC. Its protein product is CASSQSTGISYGYTF. The complete variable domain, with remaining parts taken from reference TRBV5-5 and TRBJ1-2, reads DAGVTQSPTHLIKTRGQQVTLRCSPISGHKSVSWYQQVLGQGPQFIFQYYEKEERGRGNFPDRFSARQFPNYSSELNVNALLLGDSALYLCASSQSTGISYGYTFGSGTRLTVV.

The rearrangement uses TRBV5-4 and TRBJ1-2; TRBD1 aligns across 7 bases. This CDR3 has 18 residues. Germline V gene lookup returns CDR1 SGHNT and CDR2 YYREEE (reference sequence). V shed 3 bases, J shed 0 bases, and the junction held 14 bases outside the gene matches. CDR3 residues: CASSSPGGGARANYGYTF. Written as DNA, the CDR3 is TGTGCCAGCAGCTCCCCAGGGGGTGGGGCACGAGCTAACTATGGCTACACCTTC.

This rearrangement joins TRBV10-3 to TRBJ1-2; maybe TRBD1 (6 bases). This CDR3 comprises 14 residues. Germline V gene data show CDR1 as ENHRY and CDR2 as SYGVKD. Trimming left V 3 bases short and J 6 bases short, with 14 bases between. The CDR3 spells CAISEDGQGNGYTF. The CDR3 coding sequence is TGTGCCATCAGTGAAGACGGCCAGGGGAATGGCTACACCTTC.

The chain joins TRBV10-3 to TRBJ1-1; D is ambiguous. Germline CDR1 is ENHRY and CDR2 is SYGVKD. The CDR3 is made up of 14 amino acids. The ends were cut back, 11 bases at V and 5 bases at J, with 21 bases in the middle. This CDR3 reads CAAGGNRLDTEAFF. For the CDR3, the DNA is TGTGCCGCGGGCGGGAATCGGTTGGATACTGAAGCTTTCTTT.

The rearrangement uses TRBV28 and TRBJ2-7; D may be TRBD1 (6 bases). V was shortened by 3 bases and J by 0 bases, with 15 bases between the two germline ends. Per the germline V gene, CDR1 is MDHEN and CDR2 is SYDVKM. The CDR3 is made up of 16 amino acids. CDR3 bases: TGTGCCAGCAGTTTTACATGGGACAAACTCTCCTACGAGCAGTACTTC. Translated, it gives CASSFTWDKLSYEQYF.

V and J are TRBV28 and TRBJ1-4, with D possibly being TRBD1 (6 bases). The CDR3 is 14 residues long. V was trimmed by 5 bases and J by 8 bases, leaving 15 bases between them. Per germline, CDR1 MDHEN and CDR2 SYDVKM. In nucleotides, the CDR3 is TGTGCCAGCAGTCGGACAGTTCTCGGCGAAAAACTGTTTTTT. It specifies CASSRTVLGEKLFF. Full variable domain (rest looked up from reference TRBV28 and TRBJ1-4): DVKVTQSSRYLVKRTGEKVFLECVQDMDHENMFWYRQDPGLGLRLIYFSYDVKMKEKGDIPEGYSVSREKKERFSLILESASTNQTSMYLCASSRTVLGEKLFFGSGTQLSVL.

The V gene is TRBV5-1, the J gene TRBJ1-2; D is possibly TRBD1 (6 bases). CDR1 SGHRS and CDR2 YFSETQ come from the germline V gene. This CDR3 comprises 13 residues. Trimming removed 0 bases at V and 4 bases at J, with 7 bases between. The CDR3: CASSLGRGYGYTF. In DNA form, the CDR3 reads TGCGCCAGCAGCTTGGGCAGGGGCTATGGCTACACCTTC.

The chain is built from TRBV12-2 and TRBJ1-1; the D segment call TRBD1 is taken from the table without a DNA check. TRBV12-2 is a listed pseudogene. CDR3 length equals 17 residues. The CDR3 bases are TGTGCAAGTCGCTTGCCGCGGACAGGGGAGGGGAACACTGAAGCTTTCTTT. It encodes CASRLPRTGEGNTEAFF.

The chain employs TRBV7-6 and TRBJ2-1; 7 bases agree with TRBD2. Trimming at V came to 0 bases and at J to 4 bases, leaving 12 bases not matched to a gene. This CDR3 has 18 amino acids. In germline, CDR1 is SGHVS, CDR2 FNYEAQ. The CDR3 region is CASSLARSRVAGYNEQFF. The CDR3 coding sequence is TGTGCCAGCAGCTTAGCGCGGTCGCGAGTAGCGGGTTACAATGAGCAGTTCTTC. Full variable domain (rest looked up from reference TRBV7-6 and TRBJ2-1): GAGVSQSPRYKVTKRGQDVALRCDPISGHVSLYWYRQALGQGPEFLTYFNYEAQQDKSGLPNDRFSAERPEGSISTLTIQRTEQRDSAMYRCASSLARSRVAGYNEQFFGPGTRLTVL.